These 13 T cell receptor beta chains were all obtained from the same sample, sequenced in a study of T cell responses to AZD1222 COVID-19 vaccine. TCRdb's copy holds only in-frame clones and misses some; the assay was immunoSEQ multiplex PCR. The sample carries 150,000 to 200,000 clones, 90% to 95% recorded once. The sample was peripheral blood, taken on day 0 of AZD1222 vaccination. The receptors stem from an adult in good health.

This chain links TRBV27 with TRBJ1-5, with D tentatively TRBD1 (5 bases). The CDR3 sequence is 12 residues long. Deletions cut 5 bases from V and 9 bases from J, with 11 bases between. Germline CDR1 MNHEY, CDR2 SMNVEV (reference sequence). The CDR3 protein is CASSLSGGPQHF. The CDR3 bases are TGTGCCAGCAGTCTTTCTGGGGGGCCCCAGCATTTT.

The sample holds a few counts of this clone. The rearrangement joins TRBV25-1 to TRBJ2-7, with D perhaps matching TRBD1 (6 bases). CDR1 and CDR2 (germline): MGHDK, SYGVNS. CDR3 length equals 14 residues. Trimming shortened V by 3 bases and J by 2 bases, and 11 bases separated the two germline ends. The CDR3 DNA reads TGTGCCAGCAGTGATAGAGGACAGACCTACGAGCAGTACTTC. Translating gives CASSDRGQTYEQYF.

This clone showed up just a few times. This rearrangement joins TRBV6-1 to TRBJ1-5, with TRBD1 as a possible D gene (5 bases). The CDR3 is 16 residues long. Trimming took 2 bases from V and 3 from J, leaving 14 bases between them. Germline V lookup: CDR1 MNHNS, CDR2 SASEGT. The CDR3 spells CASSEQFSGHNQPQHF. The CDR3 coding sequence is TGTGCCAGCAGTGAACAGTTCTCAGGACACAATCAGCCCCAGCATTTT.

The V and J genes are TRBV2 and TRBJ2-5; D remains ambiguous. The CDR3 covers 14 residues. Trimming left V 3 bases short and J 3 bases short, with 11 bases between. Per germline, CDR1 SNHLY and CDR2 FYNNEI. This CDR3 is CASSDHTYEETQYF. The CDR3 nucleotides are TGTGCCAGCAGTGACCACACGTACGAAGAGACCCAGTACTTC.

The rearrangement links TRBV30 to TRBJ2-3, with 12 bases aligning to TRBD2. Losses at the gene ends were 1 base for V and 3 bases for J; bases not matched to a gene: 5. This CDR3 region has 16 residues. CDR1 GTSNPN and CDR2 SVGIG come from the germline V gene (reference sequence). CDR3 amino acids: CAWSEGLAGGTDTQYF. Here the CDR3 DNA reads TGTGCCTGGAGTGAGGGTCTAGCGGGAGGGACAGATACGCAGTATTTT.

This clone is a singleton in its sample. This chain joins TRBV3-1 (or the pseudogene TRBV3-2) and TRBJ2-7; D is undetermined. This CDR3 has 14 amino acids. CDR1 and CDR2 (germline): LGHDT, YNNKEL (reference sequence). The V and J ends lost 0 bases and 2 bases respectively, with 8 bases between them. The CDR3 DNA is TGTGCCAGCAGCCAAGATCCCCGGGCCTACGAGCAGTACTTC. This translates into CASSQDPRAYEQYF.

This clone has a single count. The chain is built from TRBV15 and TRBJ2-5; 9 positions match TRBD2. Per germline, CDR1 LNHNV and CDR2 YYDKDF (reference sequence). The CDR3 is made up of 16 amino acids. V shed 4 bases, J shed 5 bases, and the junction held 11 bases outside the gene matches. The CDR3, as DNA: TGTGCCACCAGCATTGGAGTTAGCGGGAGTATGGAGACCCAGTACTTC. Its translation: CATSIGVSGSMETQYF.

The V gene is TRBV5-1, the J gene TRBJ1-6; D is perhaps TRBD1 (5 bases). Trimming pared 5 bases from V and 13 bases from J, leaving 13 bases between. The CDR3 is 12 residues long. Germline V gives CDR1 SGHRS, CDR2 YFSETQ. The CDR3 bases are TGCGCCAGCAGGGACAACCAGGGTCCCCTCCACTTT. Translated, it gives CASRDNQGPLHF.

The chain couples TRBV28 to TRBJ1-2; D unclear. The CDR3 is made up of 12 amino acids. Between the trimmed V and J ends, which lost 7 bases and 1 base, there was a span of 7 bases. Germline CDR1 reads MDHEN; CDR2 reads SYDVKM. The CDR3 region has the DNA TGTGCCAGCATCTCGCTTAACTATGGCTACACCTTC. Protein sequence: CASISLNYGYTF.

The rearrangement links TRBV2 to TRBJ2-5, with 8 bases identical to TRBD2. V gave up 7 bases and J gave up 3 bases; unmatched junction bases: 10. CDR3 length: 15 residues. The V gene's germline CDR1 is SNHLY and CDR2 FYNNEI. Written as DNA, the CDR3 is TGTGCCAGCATATCTTTGGCGGGAGGCAAAGAGACCCAGTACTTC. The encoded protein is CASISLAGGKETQYF.

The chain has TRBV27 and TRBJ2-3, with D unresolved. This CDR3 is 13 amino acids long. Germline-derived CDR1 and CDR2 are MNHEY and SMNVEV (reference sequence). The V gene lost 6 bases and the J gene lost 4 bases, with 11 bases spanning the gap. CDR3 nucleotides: TGTGCCAGCAGACTGAATTACCCAGATACGCAGTATTTT. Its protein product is CASRLNYPDTQYF.

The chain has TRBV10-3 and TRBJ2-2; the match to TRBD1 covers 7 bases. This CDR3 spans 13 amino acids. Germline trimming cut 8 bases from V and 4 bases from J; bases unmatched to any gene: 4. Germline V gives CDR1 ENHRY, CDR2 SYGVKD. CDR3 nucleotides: TGTGCCATCCGGGACAGTGGCACCGGGGAGCTGTTTTTT. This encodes CAIRDSGTGELFF.

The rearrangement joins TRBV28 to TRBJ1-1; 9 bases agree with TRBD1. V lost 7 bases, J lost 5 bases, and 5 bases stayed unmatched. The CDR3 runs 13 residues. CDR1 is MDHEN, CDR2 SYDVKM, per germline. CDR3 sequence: CASTGQGWTEAFF. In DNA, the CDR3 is TGTGCCAGCACCGGACAGGGGTGGACTGAAGCTTTCTTT. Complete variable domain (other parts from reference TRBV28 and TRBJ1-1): DVKVTQSSRYLVKRTGEKVFLECVQDMDHENMFWYRQDPGLGLRLIYFSYDVKMKEKGDIPEGYSVSREKKERFSLILESASTNQTSMYLCASTGQGWTEAFFGQGTRLTVV.